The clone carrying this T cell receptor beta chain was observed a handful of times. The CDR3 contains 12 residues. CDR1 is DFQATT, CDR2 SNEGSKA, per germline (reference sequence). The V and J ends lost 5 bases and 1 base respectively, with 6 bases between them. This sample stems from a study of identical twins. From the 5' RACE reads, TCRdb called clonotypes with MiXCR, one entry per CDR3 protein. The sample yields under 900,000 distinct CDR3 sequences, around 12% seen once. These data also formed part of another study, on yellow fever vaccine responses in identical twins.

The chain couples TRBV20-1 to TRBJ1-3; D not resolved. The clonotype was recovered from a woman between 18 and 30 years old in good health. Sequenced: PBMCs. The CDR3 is CSAVGSGNTIYF. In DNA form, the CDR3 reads TGCAGTGCTGTAGGTTCTGGAAACACCATATATTTT.